The source of this TCR beta chain is a study of preoperative IRX-2 immunotherapy in early breast cancer. The treatment: preoperative locoregional IRX-2 cytokine immunotherapy. Preoperative locoregional IRX-2 cytokine immunotherapy was tested in the phase Ib source study. This clone was seen only once. Profiled with immunoSEQ multiplex PCR; TCRdb holds only in-frame clones, not every one. Among approximately 26,000 clones listed, approximately 77% were seen once. CDR3 length: 14 residues. This TCR derives from a human donor with breast cancer. The chain is built from TRBV1 and TRBJ2-1; TRBD1 is the table's D call and was not checked against the DNA. TRBV1 is shown as a pseudogene. Sequenced material: lymph node tissue, taken after IRX-2 immunotherapy. The CDR3 coding sequence is TGCGCCAGCAGCCTCCTGACAGGTCCCGATGAGCAGTTCTTC. Protein product: CASSLLTGPDEQFF.